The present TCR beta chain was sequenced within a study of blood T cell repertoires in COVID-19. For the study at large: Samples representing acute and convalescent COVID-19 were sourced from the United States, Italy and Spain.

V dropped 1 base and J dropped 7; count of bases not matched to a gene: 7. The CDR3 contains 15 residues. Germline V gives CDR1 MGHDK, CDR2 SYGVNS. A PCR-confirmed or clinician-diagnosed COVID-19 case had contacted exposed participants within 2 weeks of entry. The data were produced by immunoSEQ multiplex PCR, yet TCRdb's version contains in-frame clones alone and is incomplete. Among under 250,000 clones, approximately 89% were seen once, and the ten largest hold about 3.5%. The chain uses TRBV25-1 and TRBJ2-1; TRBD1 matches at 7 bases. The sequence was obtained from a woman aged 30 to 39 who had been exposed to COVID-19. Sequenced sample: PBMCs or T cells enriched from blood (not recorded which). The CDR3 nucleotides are TGTGCCAGCAGTGAATTTTGGAAGGGGGCTAATGAGCAGTTCTTC. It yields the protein CASSEFWKGANEQFF.